The next 27 T cell receptor beta chains were all read from a single sample in a study of CD8+ T cells in alopecia areata. cDNA prepared by RNA extraction and subsequent reverse transcription served as the template for sequencing. Some clones are missing from TCRdb's copy, which holds only in-frame ones; the method was immunoSEQ multiplex PCR. Listed for the sample are 15,000 to 20,000 clones, none seen a single time. CD4, CD8alpha, NKG2D, NKG2ACE and other markers guided sorting of pooled cutaneous lymph node cells. The specimen was CD8+ T cells sorted from a lymph node. The receptor source for this set is a C3H/HeJ mouse with alopecia areata. The strain bears MHC haplotype H2-k.

This clone was counted a few times. Each gene name is a mouse one. The read falls 4 residues short of the CDR3 end, and the missing part is taken from the germline J gene. This chain connects TRBV13-2 to TRBJ2-7, with TRBD2 matching 9 bases. CDR1 and CDR2 from the germline V gene are NNHNN and SYGAGS (reference sequence). There are 15 residues in the CDR3. CDR3 sequence reads: CASGAKDWGSYEQYF. The covered CDR3 bases are TGTGCCAGCGGTGCCAAGGACTGGGGCTCTTAT.

This clone turned up a few times. These gene names are mouse names. The observed sequence ends 4 residues before the CDR3 terminus, with the missing tail filled in from the germline J gene. The chain uses TRBV19 and TRBJ1-4, with 11 bases identical to TRBD1. CDR1 is FNHDT and CDR2 is SITEND in the germline V gene (reference sequence). The CDR3 contains 14 residues. The CDR3 spells CASSPGTGGERLFF. The sequenced CDR3 bases are TGTGCCAGCAGTCCCGGGACAGGGGGCGAA.

This clone was seen more than once but under ten times. The germline and genes are mouse ones. Read data end 4 residues before the CDR3 end; the end is taken from the germline J gene. This chain joins TRBV13-3 and TRBJ2-1, with 7 bases matching TRBD2. V shed 10 bases and J 2 bases; nucleotides not matched to a gene: 6. Looked up from germline, CDR1 is NNHDY and CDR2 is SYVADS. This CDR3 region has 13 residues. Here the CDR3 reads CAARGGDYAEQFF. The DNA read from the CDR3 is TGTGCCGCACGGGGGGGGGACTATGCT.

This clone has more than one count but fewer than ten. Gene names refer to mouse genes. The read is 4 residues too short to cover the CDR3 end, so that end is filled in from the germline J gene. The chain uses TRBV13-3 and TRBJ2-5; 10 bases map to TRBD2. The germline V gene encodes CDR1 NNHDY and CDR2 SYVADS. The CDR3 extends over 14 amino acids. The CDR3 protein is CASSDPGGADTQYF. The sequenced CDR3 bases are TGTGCCAGCAGTGATCCTGGGGGGGCGGAC. Using reference TRBV13-3 and TRBJ2-5 for the parts outside the CDR3, the full variable domain is EAAVTQSPRSKVAVTGGKVTLSCHQTNNHDYMYWYRQDTGHGLRLIHYSYVADSTEKGDIPDGYKASRPSQENFSLILELASLSQTAVYFCASSDPGGADTQYFGPGTRLLVL.

This clone was detected a few times. The germline and genes are mouse ones. Read data end 4 residues before the CDR3 end; the end is taken from the germline J gene. The V call is TRBV17, the J call TRBJ2-4, with D hard to call. The V end was cut by 2 bases, the J end by 1 base, with 7 bases between. The germline CDR1 and CDR2 sequences are MNHDT and YYDKIL. The CDR3 is made up of 14 amino acids. CDR3 residues: CASSRRQGQNTLYF. The sequenced CDR3 bases are TGTGCTAGCAGTAGAAGGCAGGGTCAAAAC. Based on the CDR3 plus reference TRBV17 and TRBJ2-4, the full variable domain is DTTVKQNPRYKLARVGKPVNLICSQTMNHDTMYWYQKKPNQAPKLLLFYYDKILNREADTFEKFQSSRPNNSFCSLYIGSAGLEYSAMYLCASSRRQGQNTLYFGAGTRLSVL.

A note on this clone: Gene names refer to mouse genes. Partial CDR3 DNA: TGCACCTGCAGTGCGGGGGGGCGCGCAGAA. This codes for CTCSAGGRAE. The entire CDR3 is CTCSAGGRAETLYF. The J gene is TRBJ2-3, the V gene TRBV1; 8 nucleotides align to TRBD2. The DNA ends 4 residues before the CDR3 does, and the rest of the CDR3 is filled in from the germline J gene. Germline CDR1 reads NSQYPW; CDR2 reads LRSPGD (reference sequence). The CDR3 is 14 residues long. The J segment lost 3 bases and the V segment lost 3 bases, leaving 2 bases of the junction unmatched.

This clone was seen only a few times. TCRdb's protein does not match the DNA translation at residue 11; the protein provided is translated from the DNA. Germline and genes: mouse. The CDR3 end falls 3 residues outside the read, so it is completed with the germline J gene. The chain has TRBV13-3 and TRBJ1-6, with a tentative D call TRBD1 (6 bases). TRBJ1-6 is annotated as an ORF whose role is uncertain. There are 14 residues in the CDR3. Germline V lookup: CDR1 NNHDY, CDR2 SYVADS. Deletions cut 5 bases from V and 3 bases from J, with 9 bases between. The chain's CDR3 is CASRGQNYNSPLYF. The DNA read from the CDR3 is TGTGCCAGCAGGGGACAAAACTATAATTCGCCC.

In this sample, this clone turned up many times. Gene names are mouse gene names. The CDR3 goes on 4 residues after the read ends, and that part is filled in from the germline J gene. This chain uses TRBV13-3 with TRBJ2-1, with 14 bases that match TRBD2. The CDR3 runs 16 residues. Germline-derived CDR1 and CDR2 are NNHDY and SYVADS. CDR3: CASSEGTGGARAEQFF. The covered CDR3 bases are TGTGCCAGCAGTGAAGGGACTGGGGGGGCGAGAGCT.

There are many counts of this clone. The listed genes are named as in mouse. The sequence runs out 4 residues before the end of the CDR3; the remainder is reconstructed from the germline J gene. The chain uses TRBV19 and TRBJ2-7; 9 bases match TRBD2. The CDR3 has 14 amino acids. J gave up 2 bases and V 5 bases, and 5 bases lay outside the gene matches. Germline-derived CDR1 and CDR2 are FNHDT and SITEND (reference sequence). CDR3 region: CASREGLGTYEQYF. The CDR3 DNA, read in part, is TGTGCCAGCAGGGAAGGACTGGGGACCTAT. The full variable domain, rest sourced from reference TRBV19 and TRBJ2-7, is GGIITQTPKFLIGQEGQKLTLKCQQNFNHDTMYWYRQDSGKGLRLIYYSITENDLQKGDLSEGYDASREKKSSFSLTVTSAQKNEMAVFLCASREGLGTYEQYFGPGTRLTVL.

For this clone: Any gene name here is a mouse gene name. With the read ending 4 residues before the CDR3 end, the germline J gene is used to fill in that end. J is TRBJ2-7 and V is TRBV1; 10 positions match TRBD2. This CDR3 has 15 residues. Looked up from germline, CDR1 is NSQYPW and CDR2 is LRSPGD (reference sequence). V shed 1 base and J 1 base; nucleotides not matched to a gene: 1. CDR3 residues: CTCSAGLGGSYEQYF. The covered CDR3 bases are TGCACCTGCAGTGCAGGACTGGGGGGTTCCTAT.

With regard to this clone: Mouse germline and gene names are used. From the germline J gene comes the end of the CDR3, since the read stops 4 residues before it. The chain is built from TRBV31 and TRBJ2-7; TRBD1 might be the D (5 bases). The length of the CDR3 is 12 residues. Per germline, CDR1 GKSSPN and CDR2 SITVG. The sequenced part of the CDR3 DNA is TGTGCCTGGAGTCCGACAGATTAT. Its protein is CAWSPTDY. From start to end, the CDR3 is CAWSPTDYEQYF.

In regard to this clone: Any gene name here is a mouse gene name. The read halts 4 residues ahead of the CDR3 end, with the missing end drawn from the germline J gene. The sample has other DNA sequences that encode this CDR3 too. The gene calls are TRBV19 and TRBJ1-1; 10 nucleotides agree with TRBD1. This CDR3 is 14 amino acids long. V was clipped by 3 bases and J by 3 bases; unmatched bases: 2. CDR1 and CDR2 (germline): FNHDT, SITEND (reference sequence). Partial CDR3 DNA: TGTGCCAGCAGTAGGACAGGGGGAGACACA. The encoded protein is CASSRTGGDT. Given in full, the CDR3 is CASSRTGGDTEVFF.

Concerning this clone: Germline and genes here are mouse. The CDR3 goes on 4 residues after the read ends, and that part is filled in from the germline J gene. The chain uses TRBV13-2 and TRBJ1-2; D not resolved. Germline V gives CDR1 NNHNN, CDR2 SYGAGS (reference sequence). The CDR3 covers 14 residues. V dropped 2 bases and J dropped 0 bases, with 8 bases sitting between them. The CDR3 loop is CASGEAGTNSDYTF. The DNA read from the CDR3 is TGTGCCAGCGGTGAAGCAGGAACAAACTCC.

With regard to this clone: Mouse germline and gene names are used. Read coverage stops 4 residues before the CDR3 terminus; the germline J gene supplies the remainder. The chain carries TRBV20 and TRBJ1-2; 8 bases agree with TRBD1. This CDR3 is built from 13 residues. Germline V CDR1 and CDR2: GFQATS, STVNSAI. The V and J ends lost 0 bases and 3 bases, in that order; junction bases with no gene match: 0. The sequenced part of the CDR3 DNA is TGTGGTGCTAGGGACAGGGGGCACTCC. This gives the protein CGARDRGHS. The whole CDR3 sequence reads CGARDRGHSDYTF.

Of note for this clone: Here the gene names and germline are mouse. The CDR3 loop reads CASSDVQGSYAEQFF. Partial CDR3 DNA: TGTGCCAGCAGTGACGTTCAGGGGAGCTATGCT. The chain uses TRBV13-1 and TRBJ2-1; a possible D gene is TRBD1 (6 bases). Read sequence stops 4 residues before the CDR3 end, and the germline J gene provides the missing end. Trimming removed 2 bases from V and 3 bases from J, with 12 bases in between. The CDR3 contains 15 residues. Germline values: CDR1 NSHNY, CDR2 SYGAGN.

This clone has at least ten counts. The germline and genes are mouse ones. The read ends 4 residues shy of where the CDR3 ends; the end is completed using the germline J gene. The chain recombines TRBV13-3 with TRBJ1-4; 8 bases agree with TRBD1. The CDR3 has 15 amino acids. Trimming cost V 3 bases and J 6 bases; bases outside gene matches: 7. The germline CDR1 and CDR2 sequences are NNHDY and SYVADS. The CDR3 bases that were read are TGTGCCAGCAGTGTGGTCAGGGGGCGGGACGAA. This sequence encodes CASSVVRGRDE. The CDR3 in its entirety is CASSVVRGRDERLFF. The whole variable domain, filled in from reference TRBV13-3 and TRBJ1-4, reads EAAVTQSPRSKVAVTGGKVTLSCHQTNNHDYMYWYRQDTGHGLRLIHYSYVADSTEKGDIPDGYKASRPSQENFSLILELASLSQTAVYFCASSVVRGRDERLFFGHGTKLSVL.

This clone was recorded a few times. Gene names follow the mouse nomenclature. The read ends 4 residues before the CDR3 terminus; that terminus is restored from the germline J gene. This rearrangement joins TRBV31 to TRBJ2-2; 8 bases agree with TRBD2. From germline, CDR1 is GKSSPN and CDR2 SITVG. V lost 0 bases to trimming and J lost 0 bases; unmatched junction nucleotides: 0. The CDR3 spans 15 residues. Incomplete CDR3 DNA: TGTGCCTGGAGTCTACTGGGGGCAAACACCGGG. It specifies CAWSLLGANTG. In full, the CDR3 is CAWSLLGANTGQLYF.

This clone came up a few times. Genes and germline are mouse. The DNA ends 4 residues before the CDR3 does, and the rest of the CDR3 is filled in from the germline J gene. The chain couples TRBV13-1 to TRBJ2-3, with 9 positions matching TRBD1. From germline, CDR1 is NSHNY and CDR2 SYGAGN. The CDR3 runs to 13 residues. CDR3 in amino acids: CASSQDRGETLYF. Partial CDR3 DNA: TGTGCCAGCAGTCAGGACAGGGGAGAA.

This clone appeared many times. TCRdb's protein does not match the DNA translation at residue 11; the protein provided is translated from the DNA. The gene names given are mouse names. Read sequence stops 3 residues before the CDR3 end, and the germline J gene provides the missing end. The chain has TRBV13-3 and TRBJ1-3; possibly TRBD1 for D (5 bases). The CDR3 consists of 14 residues. V was trimmed by 6 bases and J by 0 bases, leaving 10 bases between them. CDR1 is NNHDY, CDR2 SYVADS, per germline. CDR3 protein: CASTQTDSGNTLYF. CDR3 DNA, as far as it was read: TGTGCCAGCACCCAGACAGATTCTGGAAATACG.

On this clone itself: These gene names are mouse names. The read ends 4 residues early relative to the CDR3; the germline J gene fills the gap. The rearrangement links TRBV12-2 to TRBJ1-1; possibly TRBD1 for D (5 bases). Germline lookup yields CDR1 SGHLS and CDR2 HYDKME. This CDR3 region has 15 residues. The CDR3 bases that were read are TGTGCCAGCTCTCTCCCTGGGACTGGGGGGAGA. It is translated as CASSLPGTGGR. The entire CDR3 is CASSLPGTGGREVFF.

Points on this clone: Genes here carry mouse names. Read coverage stops 4 residues before the CDR3 terminus; the germline J gene supplies the remainder. The chain links TRBV19 to TRBJ2-1; TRBD2 aligns across 13 bases. Germline V gene data show CDR1 as FNHDT and CDR2 as SITEND (reference sequence). The CDR3 has 17 amino acids. Trimming at V came to 4 bases and at J to 3 bases, leaving 7 bases not matched to a gene. Incomplete CDR3 DNA: TGTGCCAGCAGTTCGGACTGGGGGGGCGCTCCCTATGCT. Translated, it gives CASSSDWGGAPYA. In full, the CDR3 is CASSSDWGGAPYAEQFF.

As for this clone: The germline and genes are mouse ones. The read ends 4 residues early relative to the CDR3; the germline J gene fills the gap. V is TRBV13-1 and J is TRBJ2-3, with D perhaps matching TRBD1 (5 bases). Germline V CDR1 and CDR2: NSHNY, SYGAGN. CDR3 length equals 14 residues. The V and J ends lost 3 bases and 1 base respectively, with 9 bases between them. Partial CDR3 DNA: TGTGCCAGCAGTGGCAGGGTGGGTGCAGAA. Amino acid sequence: CASSGRVGAE. The full CDR3 sequence reads CASSGRVGAETLYF.

The table lists this clone with many counts. Mouse gene names apply. The observed sequence ends 4 residues before the CDR3 terminus, with the missing tail filled in from the germline J gene. V is TRBV31 and J is TRBJ1-2, with a tentative D call TRBD1 (6 bases). CDR1 is GKSSPN and CDR2 is SITVG in the germline V gene. The CDR3 is 12 residues long. The covered CDR3 bases are TGTGCCTGGAGTAACAGGGATTCC. Its translation is CAWSNRDS. The entire CDR3 is CAWSNRDSDYTF.

Turning to this clone: Gene names follow the mouse nomenclature. The read stops 4 residues short of the end of the CDR3; the missing end is completed from the germline J gene. The rearrangement uses TRBV1 and TRBJ1-4, with 7 bases aligning to TRBD1. Germline V gene sequence: CDR1 NSQYPW, CDR2 LRSPGD (reference sequence). The trim removed 3 bases at V and 1 base at J, leaving 5 bases unmatched. The CDR3 is made up of 16 amino acids. The CDR3 here is CTCSAPGTDSNERLFF. Incomplete CDR3 DNA: TGCACCTGCAGTGCCCCCGGGACAGATTCCAACGAA.

By frequency in the sample, this clone is large. Mouse names are used for the genes. The read comes to an end 4 residues before the CDR3 does, leaving the germline J gene to fill in the end. The V and J genes are TRBV1 and TRBJ2-3; TRBD2 matches 9 bases. The CDR3 runs 15 residues. With V trimmed by 3 bases and J by 2 bases, 3 bases remained unmatched. Per the germline V gene, CDR1 is NSQYPW and CDR2 is LRSPGD (reference sequence). CDR3 DNA (partial): TGCACCTGCAGTGCCAACTGGGGGGTTGCAGAA. This codes for CTCSANWGVAE. The full CDR3 sequence reads CTCSANWGVAETLYF.

Turning to this clone: Gene and germline names: mouse. The read halts 4 residues ahead of the CDR3 end, with the missing end drawn from the germline J gene. The chain joins TRBV13-3 to TRBJ2-2; no clear D. Germline CDR1 is NNHDY and CDR2 is SYVADS. Trimming shortened V by 4 bases and J by 0 bases, and 7 bases separated the two germline ends. The CDR3 spans 14 residues. Partial CDR3 DNA: TGTGCCAGCAGTTCCCCCTCAAACACCGGG. This gives the protein CASSSPSNTG. The complete CDR3 protein is CASSSPSNTGQLYF.

About this clone itself: Genes and germline are mouse. The CDR3 loop is CASGDGGAEDTQYF. The part of the CDR3 DNA that was read is TGTGCCAGCGGTGATGGGGGGGCGGAAGAC. This rearrangement joins TRBV13-2 to TRBJ2-5, with D possibly matching TRBD2 (7 bases). The read finishes 4 residues shy of the CDR3 end, and the germline J gene is used to complete it. Per germline, CDR1 NNHNN and CDR2 SYGAGS (reference sequence). This CDR3 contains 14 residues.